This T cell receptor (beta chain) was identified during a study of glioma-infiltrating T cells after dendritic cell vaccination. Using immunoSEQ multiplex PCR, the repertoire was profiled, and TCRdb retains in-frame clones only, with some absent. The sample lists more than 60,000 clones; approximately 85% were seen once. The sequences come from blood, collected before dendritic cell vaccination. This receptor was obtained from a human donor with glioblastoma.

The CDR3 here is CASSESTPGDYSNQPQHF. DNA of the CDR3: TGCGCCAGCAGTGAGTCGACTCCGGGGGATTATAGCAATCAGCCCCAGCATTTT. The genes are TRBV10-1 and TRBJ1-5; D perhaps matches TRBD1 (5 bases). The CDR3 consists of 18 residues. Trimming left V 0 bases short and J 0 bases short, with 15 bases between. Looked up from germline, CDR1 is WNHNN and CDR2 is SYGVQD (reference sequence).